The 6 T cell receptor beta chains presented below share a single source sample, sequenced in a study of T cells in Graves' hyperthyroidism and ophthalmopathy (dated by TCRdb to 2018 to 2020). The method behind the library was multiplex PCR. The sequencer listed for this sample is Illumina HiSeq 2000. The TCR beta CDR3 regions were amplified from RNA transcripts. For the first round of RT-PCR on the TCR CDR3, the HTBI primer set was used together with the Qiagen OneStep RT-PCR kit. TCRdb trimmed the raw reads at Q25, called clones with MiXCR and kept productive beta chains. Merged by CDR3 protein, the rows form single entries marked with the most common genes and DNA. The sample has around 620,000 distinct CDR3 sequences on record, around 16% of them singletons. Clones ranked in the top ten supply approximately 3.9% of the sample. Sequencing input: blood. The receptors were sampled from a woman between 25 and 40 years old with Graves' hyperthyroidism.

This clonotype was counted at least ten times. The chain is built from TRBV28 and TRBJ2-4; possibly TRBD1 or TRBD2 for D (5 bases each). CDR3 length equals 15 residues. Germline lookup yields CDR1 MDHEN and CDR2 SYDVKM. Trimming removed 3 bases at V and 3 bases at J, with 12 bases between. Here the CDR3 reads CASSFQGGGKNIQYF. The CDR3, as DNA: TGTGCCAGCAGTTTTCAGGGTGGAGGCAAAAACATTCAGTACTTC.

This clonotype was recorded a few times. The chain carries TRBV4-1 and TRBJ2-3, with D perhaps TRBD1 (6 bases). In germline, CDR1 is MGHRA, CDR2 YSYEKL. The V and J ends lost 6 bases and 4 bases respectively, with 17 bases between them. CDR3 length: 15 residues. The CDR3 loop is CASRSARGVADTQYF. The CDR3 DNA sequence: TGCGCCAGCAGGTCAGCCAGGGGAGTTGCAGATACGCAGTATTTT.

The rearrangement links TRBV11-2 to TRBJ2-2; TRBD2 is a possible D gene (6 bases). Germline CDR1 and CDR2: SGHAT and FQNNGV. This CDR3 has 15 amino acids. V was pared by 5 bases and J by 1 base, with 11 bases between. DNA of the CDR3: TGTGCCAGCAGCAGGGACTGGAGGAACACCGGGGAGCTGTTTTTT. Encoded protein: CASSRDWRNTGELFF.

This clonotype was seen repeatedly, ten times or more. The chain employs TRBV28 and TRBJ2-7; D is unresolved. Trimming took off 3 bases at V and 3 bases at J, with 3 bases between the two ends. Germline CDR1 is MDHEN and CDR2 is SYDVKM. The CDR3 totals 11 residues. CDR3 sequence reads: CASSFRYEQYF. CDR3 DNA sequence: TGTGCCAGCAGTTTTCGCTACGAGCAGTACTTC.

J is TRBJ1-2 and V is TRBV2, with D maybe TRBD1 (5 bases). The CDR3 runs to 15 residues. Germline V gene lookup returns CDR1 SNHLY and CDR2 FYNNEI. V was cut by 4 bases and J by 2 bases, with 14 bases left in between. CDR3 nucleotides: TGTGCCAGCAGTGGGGGTCGGGGGGAGAACTATGGCTACACCTTC. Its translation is CASSGGRGENYGYTF.

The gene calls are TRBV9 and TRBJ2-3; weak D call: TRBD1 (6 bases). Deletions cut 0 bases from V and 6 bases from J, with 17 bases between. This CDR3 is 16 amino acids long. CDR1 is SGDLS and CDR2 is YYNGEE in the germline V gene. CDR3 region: CASSVATTGNTDTQYF. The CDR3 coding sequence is TGTGCCAGCAGCGTAGCAACCACAGGGAACACGGATACGCAGTATTTT.